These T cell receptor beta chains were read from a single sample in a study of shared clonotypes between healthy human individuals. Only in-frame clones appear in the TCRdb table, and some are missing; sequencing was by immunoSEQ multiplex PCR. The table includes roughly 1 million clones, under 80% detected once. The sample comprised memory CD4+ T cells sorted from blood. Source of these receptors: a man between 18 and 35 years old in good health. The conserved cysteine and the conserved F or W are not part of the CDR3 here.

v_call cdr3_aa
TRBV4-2 ASSQEPGDPNSPLH
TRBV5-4 ASSVQETQY
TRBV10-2 ASSSLEVGAF
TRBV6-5 ASRSGGGGAGELF
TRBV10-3 AISRGYNYGYT
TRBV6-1 ASSEDRGRWETQY
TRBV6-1 ASRLDRVGNQPQH
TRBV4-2 ASSESMVVAPGELF
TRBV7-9 ASSLGSGITTDTQY
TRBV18 ASSTQGGFMVQF
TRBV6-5 ASSRGQGAGGAF
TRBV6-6 ASRVSGGQTGNTIY
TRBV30 AWSVRSGYT
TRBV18 ASSPGTGASNEQF
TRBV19 ASSIKESLVGEKLF
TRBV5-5 ASSLTASQETQY
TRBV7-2 ASSSGTSGGYNEQF
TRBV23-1 ASSQEGTS
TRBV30 AWSVGGTGEKLF
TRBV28 ASSFSGWDRVDGYT
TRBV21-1 ASRAKGSNSNQPQH
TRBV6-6 ASTQAGGSTDTQY
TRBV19 ASSVVGNTIY
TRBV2 ASSEGWGHGYT
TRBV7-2 ASSLVLGRGGHNEQF
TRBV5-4 ASSSALGGFNSPLH
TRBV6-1 ASSEGVGFNQPQH
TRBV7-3 ASSSRGLAEAF
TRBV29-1 SVELRLTGELF
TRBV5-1 ATIIDGEQF
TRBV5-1 ASSPSGGAAYEQY
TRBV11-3 ASSLDLGELF
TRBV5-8 ASSSGLAGPKNIQY
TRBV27 ASSSRESYRVGNSPLH
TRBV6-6 ASRTEAF
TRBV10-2 ASSEPSYTDTQY
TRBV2 ASRRDRATEAF
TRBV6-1 ASIKTGGPYEQY
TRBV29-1 SVLREDGYT
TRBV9 ASSVGTGPGNEQF
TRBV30 AWNELAYTGELF
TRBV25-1 ASSDGPAATNYGYT
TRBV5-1 ASSLVGGADVTQY
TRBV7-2 ASSPDPGAGTEAF
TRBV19 ASSNNRGRYGYT
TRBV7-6 ASSLRGQGEKLF
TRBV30 AWRGNSSPLH
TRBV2 ASSYHRGLETQY
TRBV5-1 ASSFVLGPAYEQY
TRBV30 AWVARGGYT
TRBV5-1 ASSLAITDTQY
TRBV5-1 ASSFQGGDNSPLH
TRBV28 ASSSLAGGDTEAF
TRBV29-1 SARRDTQY
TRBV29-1 SSVAGGVPNTGELF
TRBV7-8 ASRPEAWGNTGELF